This TCR beta chain derives from a study of blood T cell repertoires in COVID-19. Study background: There were acute and convalescent COVID-19 samples, and they came from the United States, Italy and Spain. Sample material is recorded as cDNA or gDNA derived from T cells, B-cell-depleted T cells, or PBMCs.

Authors' methods: Reference gene primer amplification yielded estimated nucleated cell counts. Repertoires were generated with immunoSEQ multiplex PCR, while TCRdb's copy carries only in-frame clones and drops some. The DNA was the basis for D and trimming; V, J and clone size are from that table. The table records roughly 250,000 clones, roughly four fifths of them present only once. The source of this sequence is a woman aged 45-59 years with acute or convalescent COVID-19. Material for sequencing was peripheral blood.

The CDR3 DNA sequence: TGCGCCAGCAGCCTTACAGGGCCCGACACAGATACGCAGTATTTT. Residues: CASSLTGPDTDTQYF. This chain connects TRBV4-1 to TRBJ2-3; D might be TRBD1 (6 bases). The CDR3 consists of 15 residues. V gave up 4 bases and J gave up 2 bases, with 13 bases separating them. The germline V gene encodes CDR1 MGHRA and CDR2 YSYEKL.